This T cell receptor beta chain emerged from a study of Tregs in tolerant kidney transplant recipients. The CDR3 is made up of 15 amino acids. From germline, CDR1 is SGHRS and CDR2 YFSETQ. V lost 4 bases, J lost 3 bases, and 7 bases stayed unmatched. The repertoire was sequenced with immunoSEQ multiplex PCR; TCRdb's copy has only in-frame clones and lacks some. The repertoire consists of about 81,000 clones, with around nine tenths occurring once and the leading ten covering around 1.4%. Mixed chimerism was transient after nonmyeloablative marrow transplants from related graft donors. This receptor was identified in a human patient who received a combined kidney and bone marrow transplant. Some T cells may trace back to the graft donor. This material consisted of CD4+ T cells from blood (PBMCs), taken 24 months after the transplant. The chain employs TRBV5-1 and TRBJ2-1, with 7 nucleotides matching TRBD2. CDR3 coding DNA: TGCGCCAGCAGCATGGGACTAAAAAGCTACAATGAGCAGTTCTTC. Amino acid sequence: CASSMGLKSYNEQFF.